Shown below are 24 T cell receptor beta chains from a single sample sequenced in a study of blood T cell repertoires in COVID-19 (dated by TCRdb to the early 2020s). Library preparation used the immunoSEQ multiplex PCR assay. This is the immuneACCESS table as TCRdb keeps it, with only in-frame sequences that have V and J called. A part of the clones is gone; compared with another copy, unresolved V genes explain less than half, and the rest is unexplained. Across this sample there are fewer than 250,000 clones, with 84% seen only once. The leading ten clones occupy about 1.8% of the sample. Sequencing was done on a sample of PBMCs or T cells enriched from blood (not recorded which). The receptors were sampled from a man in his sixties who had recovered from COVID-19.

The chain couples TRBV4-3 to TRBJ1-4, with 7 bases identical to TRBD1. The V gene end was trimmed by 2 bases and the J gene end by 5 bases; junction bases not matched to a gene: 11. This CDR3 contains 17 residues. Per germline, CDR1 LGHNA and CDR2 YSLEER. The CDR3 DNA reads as TGCGCCAGCAGCCAATCCCCTCCGGGACAGCTCAATGAAAAACTGTTTTTT. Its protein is CASSQSPPGQLNEKLFF.

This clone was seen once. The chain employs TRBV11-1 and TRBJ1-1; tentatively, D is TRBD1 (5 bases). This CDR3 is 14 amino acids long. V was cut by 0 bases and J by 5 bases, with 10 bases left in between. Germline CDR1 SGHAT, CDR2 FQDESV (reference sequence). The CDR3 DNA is TGTGCCAGCAGCTTAGCAGGGGTAAAGACTGAAGCTTTCTTT. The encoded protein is CASSLAGVKTEAFF.

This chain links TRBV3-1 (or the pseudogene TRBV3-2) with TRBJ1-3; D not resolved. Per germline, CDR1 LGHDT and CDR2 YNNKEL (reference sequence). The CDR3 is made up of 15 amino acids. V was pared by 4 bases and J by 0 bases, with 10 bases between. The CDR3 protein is CASSPEPFSGNTIYF. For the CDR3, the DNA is TGTGCCAGCAGCCCCGAGCCCTTCTCTGGAAACACCATATATTTT.

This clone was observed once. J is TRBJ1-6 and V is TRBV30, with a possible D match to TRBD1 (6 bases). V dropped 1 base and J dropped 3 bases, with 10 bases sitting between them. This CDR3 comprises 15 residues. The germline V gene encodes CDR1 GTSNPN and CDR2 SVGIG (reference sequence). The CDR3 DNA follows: TGTGCCTGGAGTGGTCTGGGACACTATAATTCACCCCTCCACTTT. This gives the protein CAWSGLGHYNSPLHF.

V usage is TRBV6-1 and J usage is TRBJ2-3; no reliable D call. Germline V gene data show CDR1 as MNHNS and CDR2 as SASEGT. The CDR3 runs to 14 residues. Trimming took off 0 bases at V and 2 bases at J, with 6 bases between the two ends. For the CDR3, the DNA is TGTGCCAGCAGTGAAGCTGACTTCACAGATACGCAGTATTTT. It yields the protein CASSEADFTDTQYF.

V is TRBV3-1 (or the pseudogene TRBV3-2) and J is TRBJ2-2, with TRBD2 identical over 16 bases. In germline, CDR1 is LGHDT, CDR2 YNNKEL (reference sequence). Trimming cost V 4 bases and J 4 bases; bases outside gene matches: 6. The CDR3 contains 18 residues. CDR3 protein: CASSPGLAGGLGTGELFF. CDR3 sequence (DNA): TGTGCCAGCAGCCCGGGACTAGCGGGGGGGCTGGGCACCGGGGAGCTGTTTTTT.

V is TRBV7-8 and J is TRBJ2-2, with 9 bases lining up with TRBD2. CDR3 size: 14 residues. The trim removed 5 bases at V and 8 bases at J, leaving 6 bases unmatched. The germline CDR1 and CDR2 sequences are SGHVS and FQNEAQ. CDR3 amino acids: CASSRSGGSGELFF. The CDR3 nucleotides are TGTGCCAGCAGCCGCAGCGGGGGGTCGGGGGAGCTGTTTTTT.

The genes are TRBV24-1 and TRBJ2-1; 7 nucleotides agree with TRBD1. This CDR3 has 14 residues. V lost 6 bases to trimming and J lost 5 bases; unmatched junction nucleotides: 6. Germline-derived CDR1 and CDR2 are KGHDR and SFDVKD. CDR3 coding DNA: TGTGCCACCAGTCCCCCGGACAGGAACAATGAGCAGTTCTTC. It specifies CATSPPDRNNEQFF.

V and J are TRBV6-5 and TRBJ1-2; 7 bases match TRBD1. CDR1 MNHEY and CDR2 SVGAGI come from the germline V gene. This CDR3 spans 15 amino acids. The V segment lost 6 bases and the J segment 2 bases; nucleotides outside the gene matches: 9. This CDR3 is CASRPGKGANYGYTF. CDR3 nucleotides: TGTGCCAGCAGACCCGGGAAGGGGGCAAACTATGGCTACACCTTC.

The CDR3 loop reads CASNRETTEAFF. As DNA, the CDR3 is TGTGCCAGCAACCGGGAGACGACTGAAGCTTTCTTT. V and J are TRBV2 and TRBJ1-1; no reliable D call. V gave up 7 bases and J gave up 5 bases, with 11 bases separating them. Germline V gives CDR1 SNHLY, CDR2 FYNNEI. The CDR3 contains 12 residues.

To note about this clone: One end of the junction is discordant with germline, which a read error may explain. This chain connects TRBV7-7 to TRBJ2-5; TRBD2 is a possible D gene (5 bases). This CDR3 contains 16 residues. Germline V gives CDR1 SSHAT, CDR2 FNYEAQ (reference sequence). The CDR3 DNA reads TGTGCTAGCAGCTTAACCCCGCGGGCAGCTCAAGAGACCCAGTACTTC. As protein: CASSLTPRAAQETQYF.

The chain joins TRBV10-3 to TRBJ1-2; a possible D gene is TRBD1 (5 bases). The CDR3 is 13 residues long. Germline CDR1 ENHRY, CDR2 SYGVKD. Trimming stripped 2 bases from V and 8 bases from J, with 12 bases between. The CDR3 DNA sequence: TGTGCCATCAGTGAGGGGGCATATCGAGGCTACACCTTC. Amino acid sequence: CAISEGAYRGYTF.

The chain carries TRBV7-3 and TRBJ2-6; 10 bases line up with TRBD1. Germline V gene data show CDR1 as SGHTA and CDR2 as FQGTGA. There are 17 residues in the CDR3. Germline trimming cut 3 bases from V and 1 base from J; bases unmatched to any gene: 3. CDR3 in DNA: TGTGCCAGCAGCTTGACAGGGGGCCAGTCTGGGGCCAACGTCCTGACTTTC. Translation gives CASSLTGGQSGANVLTF.

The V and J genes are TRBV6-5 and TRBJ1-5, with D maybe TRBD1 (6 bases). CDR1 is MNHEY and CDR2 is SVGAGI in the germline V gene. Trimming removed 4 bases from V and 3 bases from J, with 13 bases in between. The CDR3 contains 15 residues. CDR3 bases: TGTGCCAGCAGTTCCCGACAGGTAGACAATCAGCCCCAGCATTTT. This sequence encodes CASSSRQVDNQPQHF.

CDR3: CASSSDRPGEQFF. CDR3 bases: TGTGCCAGCTCATCAGACAGGCCTGGGGAGCAGTTCTTC. This chain joins TRBV18 and TRBJ2-1; D is perhaps TRBD1 (6 bases). There are 13 residues in the CDR3. V was trimmed by 5 bases and J by 10 bases, leaving 15 bases between them. Germline values: CDR1 KGHSH, CDR2 LQKENI.

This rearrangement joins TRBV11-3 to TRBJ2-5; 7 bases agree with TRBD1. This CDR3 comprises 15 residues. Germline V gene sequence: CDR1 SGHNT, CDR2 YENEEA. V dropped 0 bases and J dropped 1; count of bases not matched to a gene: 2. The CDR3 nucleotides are TGTGCCAGCAGCTTAGAAAGGACAGGCCAAGAGACCCAGTACTTC. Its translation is CASSLERTGQETQYF.

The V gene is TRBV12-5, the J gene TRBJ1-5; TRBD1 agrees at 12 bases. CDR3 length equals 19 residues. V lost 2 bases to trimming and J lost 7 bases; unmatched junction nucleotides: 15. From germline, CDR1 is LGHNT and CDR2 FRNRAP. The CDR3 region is CASGLSLISGTGGGQPQHF. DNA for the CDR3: TGTGCTAGTGGTTTGTCCCTCATATCCGGGACAGGGGGCGGCCAGCCCCAGCATTTT.

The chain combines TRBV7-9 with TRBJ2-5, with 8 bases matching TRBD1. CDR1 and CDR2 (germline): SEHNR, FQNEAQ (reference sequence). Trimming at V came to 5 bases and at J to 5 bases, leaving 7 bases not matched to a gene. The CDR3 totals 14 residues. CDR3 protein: CASSPRDRPETQYF. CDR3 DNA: TGTGCCAGCAGCCCCCGGGACAGGCCGGAGACCCAGTACTTC.

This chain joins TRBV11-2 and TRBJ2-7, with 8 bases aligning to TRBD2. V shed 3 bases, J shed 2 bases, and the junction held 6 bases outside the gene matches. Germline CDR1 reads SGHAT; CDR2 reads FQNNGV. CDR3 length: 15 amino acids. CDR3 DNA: TGTGCCAGCAGCTTGGGGCGGGGGGTACCCTACGAGCAGTACTTC. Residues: CASSLGRGVPYEQYF.

The chain's CDR3 is CSARALHEQYF. The CDR3 bases are TGCAGTGCTAGGGCCCTGCACGAGCAGTACTTC. The genes are TRBV20-1 and TRBJ2-7; D is unclear. Germline CDR1 DFQATT, CDR2 SNEGSKA (reference sequence). There are 11 residues in the CDR3. Between the trimmed V and J ends, which lost 3 bases and 5 bases, there was a span of 8 bases.

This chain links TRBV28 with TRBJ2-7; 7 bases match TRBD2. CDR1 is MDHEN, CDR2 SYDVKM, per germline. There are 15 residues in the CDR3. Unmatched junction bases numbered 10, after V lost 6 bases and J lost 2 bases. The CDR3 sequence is CASSPTNGGTYEQYF. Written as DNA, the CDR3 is TGTGCCAGCAGCCCGACGAACGGGGGGACCTACGAGCAGTACTTC.

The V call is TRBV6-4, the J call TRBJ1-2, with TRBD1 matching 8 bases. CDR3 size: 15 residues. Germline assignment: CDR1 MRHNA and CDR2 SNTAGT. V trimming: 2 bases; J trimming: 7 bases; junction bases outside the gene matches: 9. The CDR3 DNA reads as TGTGCCAGCAGTGACACTGACAGGGGACGGGGTGGCTACACCTTC. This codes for CASSDTDRGRGGYTF.

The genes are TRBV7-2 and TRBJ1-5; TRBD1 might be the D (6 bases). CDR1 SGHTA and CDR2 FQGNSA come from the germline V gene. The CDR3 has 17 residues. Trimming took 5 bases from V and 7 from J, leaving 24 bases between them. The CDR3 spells CASSRGLGDRRGQPQHF. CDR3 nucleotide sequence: TGTGCCAGCAGCCGTGGCTTAGGTGACAGGCGAGGACAGCCCCAGCATTTT.

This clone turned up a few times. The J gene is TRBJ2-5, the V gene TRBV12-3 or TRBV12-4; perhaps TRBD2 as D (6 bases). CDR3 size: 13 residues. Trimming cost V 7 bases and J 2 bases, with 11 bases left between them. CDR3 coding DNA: TGTGCCAGCAATCCAGGGACTCAAGAGACCCAGTACTTC. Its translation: CASNPGTQETQYF.